The 2 T cell receptor beta chains below come from one sample, sequenced in a study of blood T cell repertoires in COVID-19. The assay was immunoSEQ multiplex PCR, and TCRdb's table has in-frame clones only and misses some. This sample carries 160,000 or so clones, about nine tenths of them seen once, and the ten largest clones take approximately 2.4%. Sequencing was done on a sample of peripheral blood. The receptors originated from a man aged 18 to 30 with acute or convalescent COVID-19.

This clone was observed once. CDR3 coding DNA: TGTGCCAGCAGCCGCGGGGGGGGCCACTACGAGCAGTACTTC. Encoded protein: CASSRGGGHYEQYF. This chain uses TRBV2 with TRBJ2-7; 9 positions agree with TRBD2. Germline V gene data show CDR1 as SNHLY and CDR2 as FYNNEI. There are 14 residues in the CDR3. The V gene end was trimmed by 6 bases and the J gene end by 3 bases; junction bases not matched to a gene: 6. The variable domain in full, completed from reference TRBV2 and TRBJ2-7, reads EPEVTQTPSHQVTQMGQEVILRCVPISNHLYFYWYRQILGQKVEFLVSFYNNEISEKSEIFDDQFSVERPDGSNFTLKIRSTKLEDSAMYFCASSRGGGHYEQYFGPGTRLTVT.

The CDR3 DNA is TGTGCCAGCAGCACCCGACAGGGGGTGGGAGAAAAACTGTTTTTT. It encodes CASSTRQGVGEKLFF. The chain combines TRBV5-5 with TRBJ1-4, with TRBD1 matching 9 bases. The CDR3 is 15 residues long. The V gene end was trimmed by 4 bases and the J gene end by 8 bases; junction bases not matched to a gene: 9. Germline CDR1 SGHKS, CDR2 YYEKEE (reference sequence).